This entry describes one T cell receptor beta chain. The antigen is not known. This sample was taken from a study of OX40 agonist ivuxolimab in advanced cancers. The wider study: Patients received ivuxolimab, an intravenous treatment, every 2 weeks at 0.01 to 10 mg/kg. Three patients had partial responses: one hepatocellular carcinoma, two cutaneous melanoma.

Assay: immunoSEQ multiplex PCR; the TCRdb copy retains only in-frame clones and omits some. The sample lists about 91,000 clones; approximately 85% were seen once. General observations from the study: In CD8+ T cells, expanded clones were on average more numerous than in CD4+. Clones of CD4+ and CD8+ blood T cells grew by week 6 at doses of 0.1 to 3.0 mg/kg.

The sequence was obtained from an adult with an advanced solid tumor such as melanoma, head and neck, liver or kidney cancer. Source: CD4+ or CD8+ T cells sorted from blood, taken in a trial of the OX40 agonist ivuxolimab.

The CDR3 protein is CASSFTRGGYQETQYF. DNA of the CDR3: TGTGCCAGCAGCTTCACTCGGGGTGGGTACCAAGAGACCCAGTACTTC. V is TRBV5-6 and J is TRBJ2-5; maybe TRBD2 (5 bases). The V end lost 2 bases, the J end lost 0 bases, and 14 bases lay between the germline ends. This CDR3 has 16 amino acids. The germline CDR1 and CDR2 sequences are SGHDT and YYEEEE.